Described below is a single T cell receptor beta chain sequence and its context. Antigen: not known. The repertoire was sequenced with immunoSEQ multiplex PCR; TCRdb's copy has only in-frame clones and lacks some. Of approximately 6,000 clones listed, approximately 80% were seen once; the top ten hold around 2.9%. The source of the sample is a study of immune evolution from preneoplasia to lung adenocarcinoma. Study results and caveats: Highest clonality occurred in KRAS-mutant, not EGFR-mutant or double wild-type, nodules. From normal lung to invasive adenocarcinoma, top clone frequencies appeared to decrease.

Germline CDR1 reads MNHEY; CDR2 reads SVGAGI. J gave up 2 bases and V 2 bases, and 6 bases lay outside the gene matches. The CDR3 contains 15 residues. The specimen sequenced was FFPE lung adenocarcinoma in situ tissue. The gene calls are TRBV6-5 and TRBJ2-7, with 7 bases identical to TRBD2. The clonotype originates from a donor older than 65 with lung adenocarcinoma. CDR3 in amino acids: CASSYLSGSAYEQYF. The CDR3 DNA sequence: TGTGCCAGCAGTTACCTTAGCGGGTCGGCCTACGAGCAGTACTTC.